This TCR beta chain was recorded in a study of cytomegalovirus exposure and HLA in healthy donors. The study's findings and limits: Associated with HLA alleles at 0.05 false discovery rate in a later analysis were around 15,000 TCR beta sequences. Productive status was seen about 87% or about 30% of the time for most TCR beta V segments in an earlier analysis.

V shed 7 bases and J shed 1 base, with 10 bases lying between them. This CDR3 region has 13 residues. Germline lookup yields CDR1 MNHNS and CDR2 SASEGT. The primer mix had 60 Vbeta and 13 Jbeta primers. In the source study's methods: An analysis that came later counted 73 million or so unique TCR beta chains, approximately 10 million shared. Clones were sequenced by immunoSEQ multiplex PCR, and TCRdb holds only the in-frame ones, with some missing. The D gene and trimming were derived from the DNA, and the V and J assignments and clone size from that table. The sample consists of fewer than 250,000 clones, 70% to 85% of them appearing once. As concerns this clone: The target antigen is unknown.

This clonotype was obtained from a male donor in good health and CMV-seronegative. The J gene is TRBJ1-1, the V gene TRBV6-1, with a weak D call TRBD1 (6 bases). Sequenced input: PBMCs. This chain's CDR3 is CASTQGGNTEAFF. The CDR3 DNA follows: TGTGCCAGCACCCAAGGGGGGAACACTGAAGCTTTCTTT.